This record covers a single T cell receptor (beta chain). The record originates from a study of technical replicates of blood from several donors. The table came from immunoSEQ multiplex PCR; TCRdb's copy has only in-frame clones and leaves some out. Of about 88,000 clones in the sample, approximately 94% were seen once. The CDR3 covers 15 residues. The ends lost 2 bases at V and 4 bases at J; junction bases unmatched: 6. Germline V lookup: CDR1 MDHEN, CDR2 SYDVKM. V is TRBV28 and J is TRBJ2-3; 7 bases fit TRBD1. Sequencing was performed on T cells isolated from PBMCs. The clonotype originates from a human donor in good health. The CDR3 spells CASSLPQGSSDTQYF. CDR3 nucleotide sequence: TGTGCCAGCAGTTTACCACAGGGGTCATCAGATACGCAGTATTTT.